This is a list of T cell receptor beta chains from one sample in a study of blood T cells in healthy people across ages. From the 5' RACE reads, TCRdb called clonotypes with MiXCR, one entry per CDR3 protein. Found here are roughly 1.7 million distinct CDR3 sequences, roughly 30% of them singletons; the top ten hold approximately 10%. The sample was blood. These receptors were obtained from a woman in her twenties or thirties in good health. Both conserved end residues are part of each CDR3. D genes are given only for firm matches. Clone size is shown for a subset of rows, as once, few, many or a class of expanded clone.

v_call: TRBV27; j_call: TRBJ1-1; d_call: .; clone_size: few; cdr3_nt: TGTGCCAGCAGTTCGACCCACATTGTTGTTAAGGCTTTCTTT; cdr3_aa: CASSSTHIVVKAFF
v_call: TRBV6-1; j_call: TRBJ2-7; d_call: .; clone_size: few; cdr3_nt: TGTGCCAGCAGTGAAATGTGGGAACTGACCTACGAGCAGTACTTC; cdr3_aa: CASSEMWELTYEQYF
v_call: TRBV6-5; j_call: TRBJ2-5; d_call: .; clone_size: .; cdr3_nt: TGTGCCAGCAGTTACCTCGCTAGTCTACGCAGGGAGACCCAGTACTTC; cdr3_aa: CASSYLASLRRETQYF
v_call: TRBV2; j_call: TRBJ1-2; d_call: .; clone_size: few; cdr3_nt: TGTGCCAGCAGGGTCCGTTCCGACTATGGCTACACCTTC; cdr3_aa: CASRVRSDYGYTF
v_call: TRBV21-1; j_call: TRBJ2-5; d_call: .; clone_size: .; cdr3_nt: TGTGCCAGCAGCAAAGAGGTCCAAGAGACCCAGTACTTC; cdr3_aa: CASSKEVQETQYF
v_call: TRBV20-1; j_call: TRBJ1-5; d_call: .; clone_size: .; cdr3_nt: TGCAGTGCTACCTCAACTAGCAATCAGCCCCAGCATTTT; cdr3_aa: CSATSTSNQPQHF
v_call: TRBV9; j_call: TRBJ2-7; d_call: TRBD2; clone_size: few; cdr3_nt: TGTGCCAGCAGCCTCGGGGACTACAACTACGAGCAGTACTTC; cdr3_aa: CASSLGDYNYEQYF
v_call: TRBV12-3/TRBV12-4; j_call: TRBJ1-6; d_call: TRBD1; clone_size: .; cdr3_nt: TGTGCCAGCAGCCAGGGGGCCGGCTCCTATAATTCACCCCTCCACTTT; cdr3_aa: CASSQGAGSYNSPLHF
v_call: TRBV6-6; j_call: TRBJ1-2; d_call: .; clone_size: once; cdr3_nt: TGTGCCAACAGTTACTCCGGAGGCGGCTATGGCTACACCTTC; cdr3_aa: CANSYSGGGYGYTF
v_call: TRBV27; j_call: TRBJ2-6; d_call: .; clone_size: few; cdr3_nt: TGTGCCAGCCGCAGGAGTGGGGGGTTTGGGGCCAACGTCCTGACTTTC; cdr3_aa: CASRRSGGFGANVLTF
v_call: TRBV4-2; j_call: TRBJ2-5; d_call: TRBD2; clone_size: few; cdr3_nt: TGTGCCAGCAGCCAGGAGAAGAGGACTAGCGGGGGGGAGACCCAGTACTTC; cdr3_aa: CASSQEKRTSGGETQYF